This TCR beta chain was identified in a study of cytomegalovirus exposure and HLA in healthy donors. The CDR3 loop spans 14 amino acids. J was trimmed by 2 bases and V by 6 bases; bases with no gene match: 7. In germline, CDR1 is ENHRY, CDR2 SYGVKD. Primers included in the PCR were 60 Vbeta and 13 Jbeta primers. Only in-frame clones appear in the TCRdb table, and some are missing; sequencing was by immunoSEQ multiplex PCR. The table records roughly 80,000 clones, around 60% of them present only once. The source material was PBMCs. The chain links TRBV10-3 to TRBJ2-7, with TRBD2 identical over 7 bases. This TCR was sampled from a man aged 30 to 39 in good health and CMV-seropositive. The chain's CDR3 is CAISSGRVPYEQYF. CDR3 bases: TGTGCCATCAGCTCAGGGAGGGTCCCCTACGAGCAGTACTTC.